The clone carrying this TCR beta chain has at least ten counts. Antigen specificity is unknown. CDR3 length: 16 amino acids. Germline V CDR1 and CDR2: PRHDT, FYEKMQ (reference sequence). Trimming took 0 bases from V and 1 from J, leaving 12 bases between them. Researchers amplified the TCR beta CDR3 regions from RNA transcripts. TCR CDR3 underwent first-round RT-PCR with the HTBI primer set. TCRdb reanalysed the multiplex PCR reads using MiXCR and keeps one entry per CDR3 protein. The sample lists hundreds of thousands of distinct CDR3 sequences, around 16% occurring once. The source of the sample is a study of T cells in Graves' hyperthyroidism and ophthalmopathy. Study in general: Peripheral blood draws took place at initial diagnosis, ahead of any treatment. Study-level points and caveats: Most thyroid clonotypes with frequency above 0.001 were detected in blood.

Subjects with ophthalmopathy showed a Clinical Activity Score no lower than 3, a NOSPECS grade no lower than 4, and a duration shorter than 3 months. A roughly 9.1 ml volume of fresh peripheral blood provided the PBMCs. The chain has TRBV13 and TRBJ1-1; D is unresolved. This clonotype was obtained from a woman aged 40-49 years with Graves' ophthalmopathy. The specimen was blood. The CDR3 DNA sequence: TGTGCCAGCAGCTTAGGGGCTTCTACTCCGAACACTGAAGCTTTCTTT. Translating it yields CASSLGASTPNTEAFF. Drawing the rest from reference TRBV13 and TRBJ1-1, the complete variable domain is AAGVIQSPRHLIKEKRETATLKCYPIPRHDTVYWYQQGPGQDPQFLISFYEKMQSDKGSIPDRFSAQQFSDYHSELNMSSLELGDSALYFCASSLGASTPNTEAFFGQGTRLTVV.